The 24 T cell receptor beta chains presented below share a single source sample, sequenced in a study of blood T cell repertoires in COVID-19 (dated by TCRdb to between 2020 and 2021). Library preparation was by the immunoSEQ multiplex PCR assay. Here the immuneACCESS table is served through TCRdb, limited to in-frame sequences with V and J called. Missing clones are a known gap in these copies; in checked studies unresolved V genes cover under half, and the rest lacks a known reason. Here the sample has 200,000 to 300,000 clones; roughly 90% occur a single time. The ten largest clones capture 3.5% to 5% of the sample. The sequencing sample was made of PBMCs or T cells enriched from blood (not recorded which). These receptors were taken from a woman aged 25 to 45 who had recovered from COVID-19.

The V and J genes are TRBV5-4 and TRBJ2-7; maybe TRBD1 (6 bases). The CDR3 has 13 amino acids. Trimming removed 4 bases from V and 1 base from J, with 9 bases in between. Germline V lookup: CDR1 SGHNT, CDR2 YYREEE (reference sequence). The CDR3 is CASSTGQSYEQYF. The CDR3 DNA reads TGTGCCAGCAGCACCGGACAGTCCTACGAGCAGTACTTC.

The gene calls are TRBV9 and TRBJ1-1, with unresolved D. The CDR3 sequence is 15 residues long. V was clipped by 3 bases and J by 2 bases, with 14 bases between them. The germline V gene has CDR1 SGDLS and CDR2 YYNGEE. The CDR3 reads CASSGTSTLNTEAFF. In nucleotides, the CDR3 is TGTGCCAGCAGCGGCACTTCAACCTTAAACACTGAAGCTTTCTTT.

The chain couples TRBV6-2 or TRBV6-3 to TRBJ1-5; TRBD1 matches at 9 bases. The CDR3 loop spans 14 amino acids. With V trimmed by 5 bases and J by 7 bases, 6 bases remained unmatched. Germline V gene lookup returns CDR1 MNHEY and CDR2 SVGEGT. The chain's CDR3 is CASSPQGAKQPQHF. The CDR3, as DNA: TGTGCCAGCAGTCCACAGGGGGCAAAGCAGCCCCAGCATTTT.

This clone was seen a single time. This chain links TRBV4-2 with TRBJ2-3; TRBD2 matches 14 bases. Unmatched junction bases numbered 11, after V lost 0 bases and J lost 6 bases. CDR1 and CDR2 from the germline V gene are LGHNA and YNFKEQ. There are 19 residues in the CDR3. The CDR3 region is CASSQEIFGTSGSMDTQYF. CDR3 nucleotide sequence: TGTGCCAGCAGCCAAGAAATCTTCGGGACTAGCGGGAGTATGGATACGCAGTATTTT.

The chain couples TRBV6-2 or TRBV6-3 to TRBJ1-1, with D possibly matching TRBD1 (5 bases). CDR3 length equals 15 residues. CDR1 is MNHEY and CDR2 is SVGEGT in the germline V gene. V was cut by 5 bases and J by 2 bases, with 15 bases left in between. The CDR3 region is CASSLGRGLNTEAFF. The CDR3 coding sequence is TGTGCCAGCAGTCTCGGAAGGGGCCTAAACACTGAAGCTTTCTTT.

This chain uses TRBV28 with TRBJ2-6; the D is unclear. Trimming cost V 5 bases and J 2 bases, with 13 bases left between them. Germline CDR1 MDHEN, CDR2 SYDVKM. This CDR3 comprises 16 residues. CDR3 coding DNA: TGTGCCAGCAGTCCAGGAAAATGGCCTGGGGCCAACGTCCTGACTTTC. Protein product: CASSPGKWPGANVLTF.

The chain recombines TRBV14 with TRBJ2-2; possible D gene TRBD2, 5 bases. V was shortened by 4 bases and J by 4 bases, with 13 bases between the two germline ends. The CDR3 loop spans 15 amino acids. Per the germline V gene, CDR1 is SGHDN and CDR2 is FVKESK. The CDR3 spells CASSRRGPTTGELFF. The CDR3 DNA follows: TGTGCCAGCAGCCGGCGAGGGCCCACCACCGGGGAGCTGTTTTTT.

The rearrangement joins TRBV4-2 to TRBJ2-7; 10 bases are shared with TRBD2. This CDR3 contains 16 residues. J lost 7 bases, V lost 0 bases, and 9 bases had no gene match. Per the germline V gene, CDR1 is LGHNA and CDR2 is YNFKEQ. CDR3 bases: TGTGCCAGCAGCCAAGATCCGGGACTAGCGCTTGGAGAGCAGTACTTC. Translating it yields CASSQDPGLALGEQYF.

V gene TRBV28 combines with J gene TRBJ1-5; TRBD1 matches 7 bases. CDR3 length: 13 residues. Germline CDR1 reads MDHEN; CDR2 reads SYDVKM. J gave up 7 bases and V 3 bases, and 3 bases lay outside the gene matches. CDR3 in DNA: TGTGCCAGCAGTTTCCAGGGGGAACAGCCCCAGCATTTT. Its translation is CASSFQGEQPQHF.

The chain links TRBV15 to TRBJ1-1; D uncertain. Trimming removed 0 bases from V and 9 bases from J, with 11 bases in between. The CDR3 is made up of 13 amino acids. CDR1 and CDR2 (germline): LNHNV, YYDKDF (reference sequence). In nucleotides, the CDR3 is TGTGCCACCAGCAGAGATAGAGGCAGCCAAGCTTTCTTT. Its protein product is CATSRDRGSQAFF.

DNA for the CDR3: TGCGCCAGCAGATCGCTCGGGGGACAGGGGTACAATGAGCAGTTCTTC. This translates into CASRSLGGQGYNEQFF. The chain has TRBV10-1 and TRBJ2-1; 10 nucleotides line up with TRBD1. Trimming removed 6 bases from V and 4 bases from J; junction bases left unmatched: 9. CDR1 and CDR2 (germline): WNHNN, SYGVQD (reference sequence). This CDR3 is built from 16 residues.

This clone was observed a handful of times. V is TRBV9 and J is TRBJ1-3, with TRBD1 matching over 8 bases. After removal of 4 bases from V and 5 bases from J, the junction contained 11 bases not matched to a gene. The CDR3 consists of 16 residues. The germline CDR1 and CDR2 sequences are SGDLS and YYNGEE. The CDR3 bases are TGTGCCAGCAGCCTGGCTGAATCAGGGGGCCGAAACACCATATATTTT. Amino acid sequence: CASSLAESGGRNTIYF.

The chain couples TRBV5-6 to TRBJ1-2; 8 nucleotides align to TRBD1. The trim removed 4 bases at V and 3 bases at J, leaving 2 bases unmatched. In germline, CDR1 is SGHDT, CDR2 YYEEEE. This CDR3 is built from 13 residues. The CDR3 sequence is CASSLQGDYGYTF. As DNA, the CDR3 is TGTGCCAGCAGCCTACAGGGGGACTATGGCTACACCTTC.

The chain is built from TRBV6-5 and TRBJ1-1; D uncertain. Per the germline V gene, CDR1 is MNHEY and CDR2 is SVGAGI. The CDR3 totals 14 residues. V was pared by 4 bases and J by 1 base, with 10 bases between. The CDR3 nucleotides read TGTGCCAGCAGTTTGTTGAGAGAGAACACTGAAGCTTTCTTT. It is translated as CASSLLRENTEAFF.

The chain combines TRBV28 with TRBJ2-7; maybe TRBD2 (5 bases). Per the germline V gene, CDR1 is MDHEN and CDR2 is SYDVKM. The ends were cut back, 5 bases at V and 2 bases at J, with 25 bases in the middle. This CDR3 is 18 amino acids long. CDR3 loop: CASSISPRWWRVPYEQYF. DNA for the CDR3: TGTGCCAGCAGTATCTCCCCCAGGTGGTGGCGGGTCCCCTACGAGCAGTACTTC. The full variable domain, in which reference TRBV28 and TRBJ2-7 provide the parts outside the CDR3, is DVKVTQSSRYLVKRTGEKVFLECVQDMDHENMFWYRQDPGLGLRLIYFSYDVKMKEKGDIPEGYSVSREKKERFSLILESASTNQTSMYLCASSISPRWWRVPYEQYFGPGTRLTVT.

The CDR3 loop reads CASSLRGMAYEQYF. The CDR3 DNA reads TGCGCCAGCAGCTTAAGAGGGATGGCCTACGAGCAGTACTTC. The V gene is TRBV5-1, the J gene TRBJ2-7, with D perhaps TRBD2 (5 bases). Between the trimmed V and J ends, which lost 2 bases and 2 bases, there was a span of 11 bases. This CDR3 is 14 amino acids long. Germline lookup yields CDR1 SGHRS and CDR2 YFSETQ.

This clone was seen only once. The chain links TRBV7-2 to TRBJ1-5, with D perhaps matching TRBD1 (5 bases). Germline lookup yields CDR1 SGHTA and CDR2 FQGNSA. V shed 3 bases and J shed 3 bases, with 12 bases lying between them. CDR3 length equals 15 residues. In DNA form, the CDR3 reads TGTGCCAGCAGCTTGGACATTATACCCAATCAGCCCCAGCATTTT. Its translation is CASSLDIIPNQPQHF. The variable domain in full, with the rest retrieved from reference TRBV7-2 and TRBJ1-5, is GAGVSQSPSNKVTEKGKDVELRCDPISGHTALYWYRQSLGQGLEFLIYFQGNSAPDKSGLPSDRFSAERTGGSVSTLTIQRTQQEDSAVYLCASSLDIIPNQPQHFGDGTRLSIL.

The rearrangement links TRBV15 to TRBJ2-3, with 7 bases that match TRBD2. V gave up 6 bases and J gave up 4 bases; unmatched junction bases: 19. This CDR3 has 18 residues. CDR1 LNHNV and CDR2 YYDKDF come from the germline V gene (reference sequence). DNA of the CDR3: TGTGCCACCAGAGATCCGTTGAGGGAGCGGGGCCCGCCAGATACGCAGTATTTT. This translates into CATRDPLRERGPPDTQYF.

The gene calls are TRBV18 and TRBJ1-3, with 8 bases matching TRBD1. The CDR3 has 15 residues. Trimming took 3 bases from V and 4 from J; bases not matched to a gene: 5. CDR1 and CDR2 from the germline V gene are KGHSH and LQKENI. The CDR3 here is CASSPGQERGNTIYF. CDR3 DNA: TGTGCCAGCTCACCGGGACAGGAAAGAGGAAACACCATATATTTT.

The gene calls are TRBV28 and TRBJ1-3, with a weak D call TRBD1 (6 bases). The CDR3 has 15 residues. The V gene lost 6 bases and the J gene lost 2 bases, with 14 bases spanning the gap. CDR1 is MDHEN, CDR2 SYDVKM, per germline. The CDR3 DNA follows: TGTGCCAGCAGCTCCCGTACAGGGACTGGAAACACCATATATTTT. Translated: CASSSRTGTGNTIYF.

The rearrangement links TRBV27 to TRBJ1-1; D perhaps matches TRBD1 (5 bases). Germline values: CDR1 MNHEY, CDR2 SMNVEV (reference sequence). The CDR3 consists of 13 residues. V lost 3 bases and J lost 8, with 13 bases in between. The CDR3 loop reads CASSFKGKAEAFF. The CDR3 bases are TGTGCCAGCAGTTTTAAGGGGAAGGCCGAAGCTTTCTTT.

This rearrangement joins TRBV30 to TRBJ2-1; D is uncertain. The CDR3 extends over 12 amino acids. The germline V gene encodes CDR1 GTSNPN and CDR2 SVGIG (reference sequence). V shed 3 bases and J shed 4 bases, with 7 bases lying between them. Here the CDR3 reads CAWRFSYNEQFF. The CDR3 DNA follows: TGTGCCTGGAGGTTTTCGTACAATGAGCAGTTCTTC.

The chain carries TRBV15 and TRBJ1-2, with 8 positions matching TRBD1. Looked up from germline, CDR1 is LNHNV and CDR2 is YYDKDF (reference sequence). The CDR3 has 13 amino acids. V dropped 0 bases and J dropped 13; count of bases not matched to a gene: 7. CDR3 nucleotides: TGTGCCACCAGCAGAGATCGAAGGGGGACAGGCACCTTC. Encoded protein: CATSRDRRGTGTF.

This clone turned up a few times. The chain couples TRBV5-1 to TRBJ1-1; a possible D gene is TRBD1 (6 bases). V was cut by 4 bases and J by 7 bases, with 17 bases left in between. This CDR3 has 14 amino acids. CDR1 and CDR2 (germline): SGHRS, YFSETQ. CDR3 nucleotide sequence: TGCGCCAGCAGCGGGACGGGACACCCTATTGAAGCTTTCTTT. Translating it yields CASSGTGHPIEAFF.